This entry lists 21 T cell receptor beta chains sequenced from one sample in a study of T cells in localized non-small cell lung cancer (dated by TCRdb to 2020 to 2021). Libraries came from the immunoSEQ multiplex PCR assay. TCRdb limited this immuneACCESS table to in-frame rearrangements with V and J called. A share of clones is missing; checked studies link under half to unresolved V genes, and the rest is unexplained. This sample lists 25,000 to 35,000 clones; 70% to 90% were detected once. Jointly, the top ten make up roughly 13% of the sample. This specimen consisted of peripheral blood, obtained before any cancer treatment. These receptors originate from a female donor aged 60 or older with stage III squamous cell lung carcinoma.

The chain recombines TRBV4-3 with TRBJ1-1; D ambiguous. With 5 bases removed from V and 6 bases from J, the gap between germline ends came to 13 bases. The CDR3 contains 13 residues. The germline V gene encodes CDR1 LGHNA and CDR2 YSLEER. DNA of the CDR3: TGCGCCAGCAGCTCAGTTCCGAGCGCTGAAGCTTTCTTT. Translated, it gives CASSSVPSAEAFF.

This clone was counted between two and nine times. This chain joins TRBV2 and TRBJ2-7; D ambiguous. CDR1 is SNHLY and CDR2 is FYNNEI in the germline V gene. CDR3 length: 14 residues. V gave up 6 bases and J gave up 2 bases, with 14 bases separating them. In DNA, the CDR3 is TGTGCCAGCAGGGGAACGGACGGCCCCTACGAGCAGTACTTC. Translated: CASRGTDGPYEQYF.

The rearrangement uses TRBV5-1 and TRBJ2-7, with 13 bases aligning to TRBD2. Germline V lookup: CDR1 SGHRS, CDR2 YFSETQ. This CDR3 is 15 amino acids long. V was pared by 0 bases and J by 6 bases, with 3 bases of the junction left unmatched. CDR3 sequence (DNA): TGCGCCAGCAGCTTGGTGGGGACTAGCGGGGCCGAGCAGTACTTC. It is translated as CASSLVGTSGAEQYF.

The chain uses TRBV19 and TRBJ2-7, with a weak D call TRBD2 (7 bases). The V end lost 7 bases, the J end lost 0 bases, and 13 bases lay between the germline ends. Germline lookup yields CDR1 LNHDA and CDR2 SQIVND (reference sequence). This CDR3 spans 14 amino acids. The CDR3 loop is CASKRGGDSYEQYF. CDR3 nucleotides: TGTGCCAGTAAGAGGGGGGGAGACTCCTACGAGCAGTACTTC. Full variable domain (outside the CDR3, taken from reference TRBV19 and TRBJ2-7): DGGITQSPKYLFRKEGQNVTLSCEQNLNHDAMYWYRQDPGQGLRLIYYSQIVNDFQKGDIAEGYSVSREKKESFPLTVTSAQKNPTAFYLCASKRGGDSYEQYFGPGTRLTVT.

This chain joins TRBV29-1 and TRBJ2-7; a possible D gene is TRBD2 (6 bases). Trimming shortened V by 7 bases and J by 3 bases, and 13 bases separated the two germline ends. This CDR3 comprises 12 residues. Germline V gene sequence: CDR1 SQVTM, CDR2 ANQGSEA. Here the CDR3 reads CSALGGVYEQYF. CDR3 coding DNA: TGCAGCGCTCTCGGGGGTGTCTACGAGCAGTACTTC.

This clone has only a few counts. The gene calls are TRBV18 and TRBJ1-1; 12 bases agree with TRBD1. The CDR3 extends over 18 amino acids. The germline V gene encodes CDR1 KGHSH and CDR2 LQKENI. Germline trimming cut 3 bases from V and 0 bases from J; bases unmatched to any gene: 8. CDR3 amino acids: CASSPSGTGGLVNTEAFF. CDR3 coding DNA: TGTGCCAGCTCACCGTCCGGGACAGGGGGCTTAGTGAACACTGAAGCTTTCTTT.

V is TRBV6-6 and J is TRBJ2-1; TRBD2 agrees at 10 bases. V shed 6 bases and J 5 bases; nucleotides not matched to a gene: 7. From germline, CDR1 is MNHNY and CDR2 SVGAGI (reference sequence). The CDR3 is made up of 15 amino acids. The CDR3 nucleotides are TGTGCCAGCAGCCAAGGACTAGCGGCCAACAATGAGCAGTTCTTC. Translating it yields CASSQGLAANNEQFF.

J is TRBJ1-4 and V is TRBV10-1; 9 nucleotides align to TRBD1. There are 15 residues in the CDR3. Germline CDR1 WNHNN, CDR2 SYGVQD (reference sequence). J lost 5 bases, V lost 3 bases, and 4 bases had no gene match. The CDR3, as DNA: TGCGCCAGCAGTGAACAGGGGGCTGGAAATGAAAAACTGTTTTTT. Residues: CASSEQGAGNEKLFF.

The rearrangement links TRBV29-1 to TRBJ1-2; no definite D call. Looked up from germline, CDR1 is SQVTM and CDR2 is ANQGSEA. This CDR3 comprises 15 residues. V lost 4 bases and J 3 bases, leaving 18 bases between the germline ends. CDR3 in DNA: TGCAGCGTTGGCGGGATCTGGTCAGAGGACTATGGCTACACCTTC. Its translation: CSVGGIWSEDYGYTF.

The rearrangement links TRBV10-2 to TRBJ2-3, with 14 nucleotides matching TRBD2. V was pared by 8 bases and J by 1 base, with 2 bases of the junction left unmatched. Germline V gives CDR1 WSHSY, CDR2 SAAADI. The CDR3 length is 15 residues. CDR3 sequence: CASGGLAGGTDTQYF. The DNA of the CDR3 is TGCGCCAGCGGGGGACTAGCGGGGGGCACAGATACGCAGTATTTT.

V is TRBV7-9 and J is TRBJ2-5; 9 bases line up with TRBD1. CDR1 is SEHNR and CDR2 is FQNEAQ in the germline V gene (reference sequence). The CDR3 is 16 residues long. J was trimmed by 0 bases and V by 6 bases; bases with no gene match: 8. CDR3 sequence reads: CASSSGTGLYQETQYF. CDR3 DNA sequence: TGTGCCAGCAGTTCCGGGACAGGGTTATACCAAGAGACCCAGTACTTC.

The V and J genes are TRBV29-1 and TRBJ2-1; 11 nucleotides agree with TRBD2. Germline V gives CDR1 SQVTM, CDR2 ANQGSEA. Trimming took 7 bases from V and 5 from J; bases not matched to a gene: 1. This CDR3 contains 12 residues. CDR3 nucleotides: TGCAGCGCGGGACTAGCGGACAATGAGCAGTTCTTC. Encoded protein: CSAGLADNEQFF.

The V gene is TRBV28, the J gene TRBJ1-5; 8 bases line up with TRBD1. Germline assignment: CDR1 MDHEN and CDR2 SYDVKM. The CDR3 is 13 amino acids. Trimming cost V 10 bases and J 5 bases; bases outside gene matches: 7. The CDR3 region is CATTVTGDQPQHF. CDR3 DNA: TGTGCCACCACCGTGACAGGGGATCAGCCCCAGCATTTT.

The genes are TRBV5-1 and TRBJ1-2; 10 bases match TRBD1. The CDR3 sequence is 19 residues long. The V and J ends lost 2 bases and 0 bases, in that order; junction bases with no gene match: 13. Germline CDR1 is SGHRS and CDR2 is YFSETQ. The CDR3 region has the DNA TGCGCCAGCAGCTTAGGGACAGGGGCGTTCGGCCTTACTAACTATGGCTACACCTTC. Translation: CASSLGTGAFGLTNYGYTF.

This sequence joins TRBV7-2 and TRBJ2-7; 11 bases are shared with TRBD1. Germline V gives CDR1 SGHTA, CDR2 FQGNSA. Losses at the gene ends were 5 bases for V and 2 bases for J; bases not matched to a gene: 11. This CDR3 spans 17 amino acids. The CDR3 nucleotides read TGTGCCAGCAGCGTTCGAGGGACGGGACAGGGGGCCTACGAGCAGTACTTC. Protein: CASSVRGTGQGAYEQYF.

The V and J genes are TRBV7-3 and TRBJ2-1, with 7 bases matching TRBD1. V shed 6 bases and J 8 bases; nucleotides not matched to a gene: 7. CDR1 SGHTA and CDR2 FQGTGA come from the germline V gene. This CDR3 region has 13 residues. CDR3 region: CASRQTGSDEQFF. Here the CDR3 DNA reads TGTGCCAGCAGGCAGACAGGGTCGGATGAGCAGTTCTTC.

The chain employs TRBV11-3 and TRBJ2-2, with 7 bases that match TRBD2. Losses at the gene ends were 3 bases for V and 4 bases for J; bases not matched to a gene: 5. The germline CDR1 and CDR2 sequences are SGHNT and YENEEA. This CDR3 comprises 15 residues. CDR3 amino acids: CASSLGGSPTGELFF. The CDR3 coding sequence is TGTGCCAGCAGCTTGGGCGGGAGCCCCACCGGGGAGCTGTTTTTT.

The chain has TRBV9 and TRBJ1-4, with D possibly TRBD1 on 5 matching bases. The germline V gene has CDR1 SGDLS and CDR2 YYNGEE. This CDR3 region has 14 residues. Trimming stripped 0 bases from V and 6 bases from J, with 9 bases between. The CDR3 bases are TGTGCCAGCAGCGTAGATAAAGGGGATGAAAAACTGTTTTTT. Protein product: CASSVDKGDEKLFF. The variable domain in full, completed from reference TRBV9 and TRBJ1-4, reads DSGVTQTPKHLITATGQRVTLRCSPRSGDLSVYWYQQSLDQGLQFLIQYYNGEERAKGNILERFSAQQFPDLHSELNLSSLELGDSALYFCASSVDKGDEKLFFGSGTQLSVL.

The chain joins TRBV6-5 to TRBJ2-7, with 11 bases matching TRBD2. The CDR3 runs 14 residues. V was clipped by 6 bases and J by 4 bases; unmatched bases: 5. Germline V lookup: CDR1 MNHEY, CDR2 SVGAGI. The CDR3 loop is CASRPTSGSYEQYF. CDR3 sequence (DNA): TGTGCCAGCAGGCCAACTAGCGGGAGTTACGAGCAGTACTTC.

The chain employs TRBV6-6 and TRBJ1-5; D is uncertain. Germline CDR1 is MNHNY and CDR2 is SVGAGI (reference sequence). V dropped 6 bases and J dropped 1 base, with 4 bases sitting between them. The CDR3 extends over 12 amino acids. The CDR3 sequence: CASRDSNQPQHF. In DNA form, the CDR3 reads TGTGCCAGCAGAGACAGCAATCAGCCCCAGCATTTT.

The chain carries TRBV18 and TRBJ2-5; 8 bases map to TRBD1. J gave up 1 base and V 3 bases, and 4 bases lay outside the gene matches. Germline V CDR1 and CDR2: KGHSH, LQKENI. The CDR3 extends over 15 amino acids. The CDR3 spells CASSPVTGGQETQYF. The DNA of the CDR3 is TGTGCCAGCTCACCTGTCACAGGGGGCCAAGAGACCCAGTACTTC.